Listed here are 20 T cell receptor beta chains from one sample, sequenced in a study of control samples from healthy donors and cancer patients. Data came from immunoSEQ multiplex PCR; TCRdb stores just in-frame clones and leaves some out. The repertoire holds about 170,000 clones, around 93% seen once, with over 4% in the top ten. The material sequenced was blood. The origin of the receptors is a woman aged 60 to 75 in good health.

This chain links TRBV5-8 with TRBJ1-5; 7 nucleotides agree with TRBD1. The germline V gene has CDR1 SGHTS and CDR2 YDEGEE. The CDR3 loop spans 16 amino acids. The V segment lost 1 base and the J segment 0 bases; nucleotides outside the gene matches: 4. CDR3 bases: TGTGCCAGCAGCTTGACGGGACAGTATAGCAATCAGCCCCAGCATTTT. It translates to CASSLTGQYSNQPQHF.

CDR3 nucleotides: TGTGCCAGCAGCCAACGCCCGACAGGGACCTATGGCTACACCTTC. Protein product: CASSQRPTGTYGYTF. The gene calls are TRBV7-9 and TRBJ1-2; 7 bases map to TRBD1. Germline CDR1 SEHNR, CDR2 FQNEAQ (reference sequence). CDR3 length: 15 residues. The V segment lost 5 bases and the J segment 4 bases; nucleotides outside the gene matches: 10.

This rearrangement joins TRBV11-2 to TRBJ1-2; D is unclear. V was cut by 5 bases and J by 4 bases, with 14 bases left in between. The germline gives CDR1 SGHAT, CDR2 FQNNGV. The CDR3 is made up of 14 amino acids. The DNA of the CDR3 is TGTGCCAGCAGCGTGGGTCCGGGTCCCTATGGCTACACCTTC. Its protein is CASSVGPGPYGYTF.

The chain recombines TRBV9 with TRBJ1-6; D not certain. CDR1 is SGDLS and CDR2 is YYNGEE in the germline V gene. The CDR3 is 12 residues long. V was pared by 2 bases and J by 11 bases, with 8 bases between. CDR3 nucleotides: TGTGCCAGCAGCGTCAACGACCCACCCCTCCACTTT. This encodes CASSVNDPPLHF. The full variable domain, completed using reference TRBV9 and TRBJ1-6, is DSGVTQTPKHLITATGQRVTLRCSPRSGDLSVYWYQQSLDQGLQFLIQYYNGEERAKGNILERFSAQQFPDLHSELNLSSLELGDSALYFCASSVNDPPLHFGNGTRLTVT.

The chain has TRBV27 and TRBJ1-2, with D perhaps TRBD1 (6 bases). This CDR3 is 13 amino acids long. Trimming shortened V by 3 bases and J by 2 bases, and 7 bases separated the two germline ends. The germline CDR1 and CDR2 sequences are MNHEY and SMNVEV (reference sequence). CDR3 sequence reads: CASSLTGNYGYTF. CDR3 bases: TGTGCCAGCAGTTTGACAGGCAACTATGGCTACACCTTC.

Here the CDR3 reads CASSFTGGSGNTIYF. The CDR3 DNA is TGCGCCAGCAGCTTCACAGGGGGCTCTGGAAACACCATATATTTT. The V gene is TRBV5-1, the J gene TRBJ1-3, with 8 nucleotides matching TRBD1. J gave up 0 bases and V 2 bases, and 1 base lay outside the gene matches. CDR1 and CDR2 (germline): SGHRS, YFSETQ. This CDR3 is built from 15 residues.

This chain uses TRBV11-3 with TRBJ2-2; unclear D gene. Germline-derived CDR1 and CDR2 are SGHNT and YENEEA. V was clipped by 1 base and J by 3 bases, with 6 bases between them. The CDR3 spans 14 residues. The CDR3 DNA sequence: TGTGCCAGCAGCTTAGTAGGTGACACCGGGGAGCTGTTTTTT. It encodes CASSLVGDTGELFF. Full variable domain (rest looked up from reference TRBV11-3 and TRBJ2-2): EAGVVQSPRYKIIEKKQPVAFWCNPISGHNTLYWYLQNLGQGPELLIRYENEEAVDDSQLPKDRFSAERLKGVDSTLKIQPAELGDSAVYLCASSLVGDTGELFFGEGSRLTVL.

The chain has TRBV5-1 and TRBJ2-5, with TRBD2 matching 12 bases. Germline lookup yields CDR1 SGHRS and CDR2 YFSETQ. J was trimmed by 4 bases and V by 3 bases; bases with no gene match: 10. This CDR3 has 17 residues. CDR3 sequence: CASSSGGTSGPRETQYF. In nucleotides, the CDR3 is TGCGCCAGCAGCTCGGGCGGGACTAGCGGGCCCCGAGAGACCCAGTACTTC. The full variable domain, rest sourced from reference TRBV5-1 and TRBJ2-5, is KAGVTQTPRYLIKTRGQQVTLSCSPISGHRSVSWYQQTPGQGLQFLFEYFSETQRNKGNFPGRFSGRQFSNSRSEMNVSTLELGDSALYLCASSSGGTSGPRETQYFGPGTRLLVL.

The chain joins TRBV7-6 to TRBJ2-5; no clear D. V was shortened by 6 bases and J by 2 bases, with 19 bases between the two germline ends. This CDR3 contains 16 residues. Germline loops: CDR1 SGHVS, CDR2 FNYEAQ. Here the CDR3 DNA reads TGTGCCAGCAGTCCCCGACCGCCAGAGCAGCAAGAGACCCAGTACTTC. Translation gives CASSPRPPEQQETQYF.

This clone was found once. The chain is built from TRBV10-3 and TRBJ1-1; possibly TRBD1 for D (6 bases). CDR1 is ENHRY, CDR2 SYGVKD, per germline. The CDR3 extends over 17 amino acids. The ends were cut back, 11 bases at V and 5 bases at J, with 30 bases in the middle. For the CDR3, the DNA is TGTGCCCCCTGGGGCGAAGGGGGGTATCTAAGTCGGACTGAAGCTTTCTTT. Protein sequence: CAPWGEGGYLSRTEAFF.

V and J are TRBV19 and TRBJ2-1, with TRBD2 identical over 8 bases. The germline gives CDR1 LNHDA, CDR2 SQIVND (reference sequence). CDR3 length equals 15 residues. Germline trimming cut 8 bases from V and 0 bases from J; bases unmatched to any gene: 6. CDR3 region: CASSLAVNSYNEQFF. CDR3 DNA: TGTGCCAGTTCACTAGCGGTAAACTCCTACAATGAGCAGTTCTTC.

The V call is TRBV3-1 (or the pseudogene TRBV3-2), the J call TRBJ1-1, with TRBD1 identical over 7 bases. The CDR3 runs 13 residues. From germline, CDR1 is LGHDT and CDR2 YNNKEL (reference sequence). With 4 bases clipped from V and 4 bases from J, the junction kept 3 bases outside the gene matches. DNA for the CDR3: TGTGCCAGCAGCCTCCAGGGGGGCACTGAAGCTTTCTTT. Translated, it gives CASSLQGGTEAFF.

The V gene is TRBV7-2, the J gene TRBJ2-6, with TRBD2 matching 8 bases. Looked up from germline, CDR1 is SGHTA and CDR2 is FQGNSA. V was pared by 0 bases and J by 0 bases, with 7 bases of the junction left unmatched. The CDR3 spans 19 residues. This chain's CDR3 is CASSLAIRAGGSGANVLTF. The DNA for the CDR3 is TGTGCCAGCAGCTTAGCGATCAGGGCGGGGGGCTCTGGGGCCAACGTCCTGACTTTC.

The chain has TRBV18 and TRBJ2-5, with D perhaps matching TRBD2 (7 bases). CDR3 size: 13 residues. Trimming removed 5 bases from V and 4 bases from J, with 11 bases in between. Germline-derived CDR1 and CDR2 are KGHSH and LQKENI. The DNA for the CDR3 is TGTGCCAGCTCATCGGGGGGCCGAGAGACCCAGTACTTC. Translated: CASSSGGRETQYF.

The chain uses TRBV3-1 (or the pseudogene TRBV3-2) and TRBJ2-1, with TRBD2 matching over 10 bases. This CDR3 is built from 17 residues. V trimming: 0 bases; J trimming: 6 bases; junction bases outside the gene matches: 8. The germline V gene encodes CDR1 LGHDT and CDR2 YNNKEL (reference sequence). The CDR3 spells CASSQDRERGGINEQFF. The CDR3 DNA reads TGTGCCAGCAGCCAAGATCGGGAGCGGGGGGGCATCAATGAGCAGTTCTTC.

This rearrangement joins TRBV10-1 to TRBJ1-6; D is ambiguous. Deletions cut 2 bases from V and 4 bases from J, with 3 bases between. The CDR3 runs to 13 residues. Per germline, CDR1 WNHNN and CDR2 SYGVQD (reference sequence). The DNA for the CDR3 is TGCGCCAGCAGTGAGACTTATAATTCACCCCTCCACTTT. This sequence encodes CASSETYNSPLHF.

V gene TRBV14 combines with J gene TRBJ1-1; no clear D. Germline V gives CDR1 SGHDN, CDR2 FVKESK. CDR3 length: 13 amino acids. V was shortened by 5 bases and J by 1 base, with 8 bases between the two germline ends. This CDR3 reads CASSANWNTEAFF. For the CDR3, the DNA is TGTGCCAGCAGCGCAAATTGGAACACTGAAGCTTTCTTT.

The V and J genes are TRBV10-2 and TRBJ2-1; TRBD2 is a possible D gene (7 bases). Germline lookup yields CDR1 WSHSY and CDR2 SAAADI. The V end was cut by 6 bases, the J end by 4 bases, with 16 bases between. CDR3 length: 15 amino acids. The CDR3 DNA reads TGCGCCAGCAGGGAAACGGGGGGCGGTTACAATGAGCAGTTCTTC. Translated: CASRETGGGYNEQFF.

The chain couples TRBV9 to TRBJ1-3; TRBD1 might be the D (6 bases). In germline, CDR1 is SGDLS, CDR2 YYNGEE. This CDR3 spans 15 amino acids. V lost 0 bases and J 5 bases, leaving 12 bases between the germline ends. In DNA, the CDR3 is TGTGCCAGCAGCGTAGCTGGGGACAATCGAAACACCATATATTTT. Amino acids: CASSVAGDNRNTIYF.

The DNA for the CDR3 is TGTGCCACGCTAAACCGGCAGGGGTATGCTTTCTTT. Its protein product is CATLNRQGYAFF. The chain links TRBV27 to TRBJ1-1, with a tentative D call TRBD1 (6 bases). This CDR3 has 12 residues. V lost 10 bases to trimming and J lost 11 bases, with 20 bases between them. Germline CDR1 is MNHEY and CDR2 is SMNVEV (reference sequence).